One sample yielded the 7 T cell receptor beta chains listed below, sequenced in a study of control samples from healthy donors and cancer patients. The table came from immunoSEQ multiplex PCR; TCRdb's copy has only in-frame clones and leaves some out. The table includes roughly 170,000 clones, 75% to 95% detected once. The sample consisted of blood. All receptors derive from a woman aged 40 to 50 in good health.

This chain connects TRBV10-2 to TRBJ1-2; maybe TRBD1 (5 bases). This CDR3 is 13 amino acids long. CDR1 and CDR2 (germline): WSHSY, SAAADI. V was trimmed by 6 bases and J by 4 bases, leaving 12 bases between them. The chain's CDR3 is CASSPDSLYGYTF. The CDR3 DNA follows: TGCGCCAGCAGCCCCGACAGTCTCTATGGCTACACCTTC.

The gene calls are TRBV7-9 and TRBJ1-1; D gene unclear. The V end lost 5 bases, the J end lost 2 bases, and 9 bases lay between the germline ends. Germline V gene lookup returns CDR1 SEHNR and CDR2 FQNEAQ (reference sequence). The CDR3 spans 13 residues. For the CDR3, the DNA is TGTGCCAGCAGCAAAGCAGGAAACACTGAAGCTTTCTTT. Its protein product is CASSKAGNTEAFF.

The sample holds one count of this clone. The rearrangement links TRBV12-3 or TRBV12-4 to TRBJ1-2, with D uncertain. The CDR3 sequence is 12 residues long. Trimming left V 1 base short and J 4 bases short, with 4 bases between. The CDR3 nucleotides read TGTGCCAGCAGTTTAGAACTCTATGGCTACACCTTC. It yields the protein CASSLELYGYTF.

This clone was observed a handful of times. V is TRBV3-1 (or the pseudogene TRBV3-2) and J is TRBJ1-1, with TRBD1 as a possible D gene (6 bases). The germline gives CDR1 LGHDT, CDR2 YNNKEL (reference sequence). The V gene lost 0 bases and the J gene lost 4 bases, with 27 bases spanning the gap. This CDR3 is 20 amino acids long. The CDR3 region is CASSQDDLRPSGLGGTEAFF. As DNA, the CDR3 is TGTGCCAGCAGCCAAGACGACCTTCGTCCCTCCGGACTAGGGGGCACTGAAGCTTTCTTT.

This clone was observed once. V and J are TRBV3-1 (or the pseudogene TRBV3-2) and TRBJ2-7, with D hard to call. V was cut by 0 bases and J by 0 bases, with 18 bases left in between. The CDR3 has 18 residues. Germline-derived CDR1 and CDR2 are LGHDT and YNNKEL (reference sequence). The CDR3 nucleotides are TGTGCCAGCAGCCAAGATAGAAGAATAGGCGAAGGCTCCTACGAGCAGTACTTC. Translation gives CASSQDRRIGEGSYEQYF.

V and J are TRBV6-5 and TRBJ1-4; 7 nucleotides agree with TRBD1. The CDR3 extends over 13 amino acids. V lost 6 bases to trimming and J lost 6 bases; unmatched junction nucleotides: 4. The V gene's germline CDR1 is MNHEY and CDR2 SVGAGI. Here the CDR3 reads CASRTGRDEKLFF. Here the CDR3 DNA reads TGTGCCAGCAGGACAGGGAGGGATGAAAAACTGTTTTTT.

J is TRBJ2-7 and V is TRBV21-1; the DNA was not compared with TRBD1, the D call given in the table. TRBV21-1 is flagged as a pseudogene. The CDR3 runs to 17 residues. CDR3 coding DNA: TGTGCCAGCAGCAAATCGGAGAGGGAACAGGGGTTATACGAGCAGTACTTC. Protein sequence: CASSKSEREQGLYEQYF.